This TCR beta chain was captured in a study of radiotherapy plus CTLA-4 blockade in lung cancer. Findings and caveats of the study: Subsequent to radiotherapy plus ipilimumab, tumor-derived TCR clones underwent expansion in blood.

Comments on this clone: The antigen remains unidentified.

Only in-frame clones appear in the TCRdb table, and some are missing; sequencing was by immunoSEQ multiplex PCR. The sample lists 85,000 to 95,000 clones, around 80% seen once, with roughly 26% in the top ten. The CDR3 has 15 amino acids. V shed 4 bases and J shed 0 bases, with 10 bases lying between them. Germline loops: CDR1 MNHNS, CDR2 SASEGT. The study gave focal radiation plus ipilimumab CTLA-4 blockade to patients with chemo-refractory metastatic non-small-cell lung cancer. The source material was peripheral blood, sampled from a patient treated with radiotherapy plus ipilimumab. The receptor was derived from a human donor with non-small cell lung cancer that progressed on radiotherapy plus ipilimumab. J is TRBJ1-3 and V is TRBV6-1; D remains unclear. The CDR3 DNA sequence: TGTGCCAGCAGTGCGGACTGGGACTCTGGAAACACCATATATTTT. Translated: CASSADWDSGNTIYF.